A selection of T cell receptor beta chains follows, all from one sample in a study of blood T cells in healthy people across ages. From the 5' RACE reads, TCRdb called clonotypes with MiXCR, one entry per CDR3 protein. This sample has over 700,000 distinct CDR3 sequences, with 53% found just once. Sequencing used blood. These receptors were collected from a man at least 80 years old in good health. Both conserved end residues are part of each CDR3. The order of the fields is clone size, D gene, V gene, J gene, CDR3 DNA, CDR3 protein. A D gene is named only where the DNA matches it firmly. Clone size is stated in some rows and not others, as once, few, many or a class when expanded.

>once|TRBD2|TRBV7-2|TRBJ2-1
TGTGCCAGCAGCCGGGAGGGCTTTAACAATGGGCAGTTCTTC
CASSREGFNNGQFF
>few|-|TRBV21-1|TRBJ1-2
TGTGCCAGCACCAAAGTGGGTTTCCTCCCCTATGGCTACACCTTC
CASTKVGFLPYGYTF
>-|-|TRBV7-9|TRBJ2-1
TGTGCCAGCAGCTTAGGGCTACCTTCTGAGAATGAGCAGTTCTTC
CASSLGLPSENEQFF
>-|-|TRBV2|TRBJ1-2
TGTGCCAGCAGCGCGGACTCTAACTATGGCTACACCTTC
CASSADSNYGYTF
>-|TRBD1|TRBV20-1|TRBJ1-5
TGCAGTGCTAGAGACCCCAGGGGGCAGGGTCAGCCCCAGCATTTT
CSARDPRGQGQPQHF
>-|-|TRBV5-1|TRBJ2-1
TGCGCCAGCAGCTTGATAGCGAACTCCTACAATGAGCAGTTCTTC
CASSLIANSYNEQFF
>-|-|TRBV11-3|TRBJ2-1
TGTGCCAGCAGCTCACCCGGGACCACCCGTCAGGATGAGCAGTTCTTC
CASSSPGTTRQDEQFF
>few|-|TRBV3-1|TRBJ1-4
TGTGCCAGCAGCCAAGGGCCCCCGGGGGCAGCTTTCGAAAAACTGTTTTTT
CASSQGPPGAAFEKLFF
>-|TRBD2|TRBV12-3/TRBV12-4|TRBJ2-7
TGTGCCAGCAGCATGGACCCCGGTAGTAGCAGAGCGGGAACCTACGAGCAGTACTTC
CASSMDPGSSRAGTYEQYF
>few|TRBD1|TRBV12-3/TRBV12-4|TRBJ2-7
TGTGCCAGCAGTAACGACAGGGGCGAGCAGTACTTC
CASSNDRGEQYF